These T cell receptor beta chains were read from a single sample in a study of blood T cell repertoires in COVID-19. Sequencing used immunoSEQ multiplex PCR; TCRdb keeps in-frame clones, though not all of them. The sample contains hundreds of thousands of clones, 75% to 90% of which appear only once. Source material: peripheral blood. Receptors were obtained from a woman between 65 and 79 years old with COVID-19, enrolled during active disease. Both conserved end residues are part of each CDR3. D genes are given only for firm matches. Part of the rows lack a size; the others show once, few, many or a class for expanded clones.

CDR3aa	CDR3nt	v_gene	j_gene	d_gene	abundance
CAWTPGHGNTEAFF	TGTGCCTGGACCCCGGGACACGGAAACACTGAAGCTTTCTTT	TRBV30	TRBJ1-1	NA	NA
CASSFSGTQYF	TGTGCCAGCAGCTTCTCAGGGACCCAGTACTTC	TRBV11-1	TRBJ2-5	NA	NA
CASSLDGANTEAFF	TGTGCCAGCAGCTTAGATGGGGCGAACACTGAAGCTTTCTTT	TRBV11-2	TRBJ1-1	NA	NA
CASTSNQGVDEKLFF	TGTGCCAGCACCTCAAACCAGGGTGTCGATGAAAAACTGTTTTTT	TRBV7-9	TRBJ1-4	NA	NA
CASMRLTSTDTQYF	TGTGCCAGCATGAGGTTAACTAGCACAGATACGCAGTATTTT	TRBV2	TRBJ2-3	NA	once
CAWGRGPGDTQYF	TGTGCCTGGGGGAGAGGGCCGGGAGATACGCAGTATTTT	TRBV30	TRBJ2-3	NA	NA
CASRMTVEAFF	TGTGCCAGCAGGATGACAGTTGAAGCTTTCTTT	TRBV2	TRBJ1-1	NA	NA
CSASPSGVYGYTF	TGCAGTGCTAGTCCATCAGGGGTCTATGGCTACACCTTC	TRBV20-1	TRBJ1-2	NA	NA
CSASPPGQGFNYGYTF	TGCAGTGCTAGTCCGCCGGGACAGGGATTCAACTATGGCTACACCTTC	TRBV20-1	TRBJ1-2	TRBD1	NA
CASSLGTAGNGYTF	TGCGCCAGCAGCTTGGGGACAGCGGGAAATGGCTACACCTTC	TRBV5-1	TRBJ1-2	NA	NA
CSVDPSGQGTEAFF	TGCAGCGTTGATCCTTCGGGGCAGGGGACTGAAGCTTTCTTT	TRBV29-1	TRBJ1-1	NA	NA
CAIRSTPSTDTQYF	TGTGCCATCAGATCGACACCTAGCACAGATACGCAGTATTTT	TRBV10-3	TRBJ2-3	NA	NA
CASSSGRGLYYGYTF	TGTGCCAGTAGTTCGGGACGGGGACTTTACTATGGCTACACCTTC	TRBV19	TRBJ1-2	NA	NA
CAWSVGARGYTF	TGTGCCTGGAGTGTAGGGGCGCGGGGCTACACCTTC	TRBV30	TRBJ1-2	NA	NA
CASNKAGGAEETQYF	TGCGCCAGCAACAAGGCGGGGGGGGCCGAAGAGACCCAGTACTTC	TRBV5-1	TRBJ2-5	TRBD2	NA
CASSLLTGSSGNTIYF	TGTGCCAGCAGCTTGTTGACAGGCTCCTCTGGAAACACCATATATTTT	TRBV5-8	TRBJ1-3	NA	NA
CASSFGTGPYNEQFF	TGCGCCAGCAGTTTCGGGACAGGGCCGTACAATGAGCAGTTCTTC	TRBV10-1	TRBJ2-1	TRBD1	NA